This record looks at one TCR beta chain sequence and its context. The sample originates from a study of blood T cell repertoires in COVID-19. About the study: Sites in the United States, Italy and Spain provided acute and convalescent COVID-19 samples. PBMCs, B-cell-depleted T cells, or T cells provided the cDNA or gDNA that made up the material.

Per the germline V gene, CDR1 is ENHRY and CDR2 is SYGVKD. This CDR3 has 14 residues. Trimming took off 0 bases at V and 8 bases at J, with 13 bases between the two ends. Per the original methods: For nucleated cells, counts were estimated from reference gene primer amplification. The method was immunoSEQ multiplex PCR; TCRdb's version includes in-frame clones alone and lacks a portion of them. For V, J and clone size, that table is used; D and trimming come from the DNA. This table holds about 78,000 clones, 87% found once. This receptor was obtained from a woman older than 75 with active or convalescent COVID-19. This chain links TRBV10-3 with TRBJ1-2, with D possibly matching TRBD1 (6 bases). The source material was peripheral blood. The CDR3 coding sequence is TGTGCCATCAGTGAGTCCCGGCAGGGGATGGGCTACACCTTC. This gives the protein CAISESRQGMGYTF.